A single sample gave rise to the 2 T cell receptor beta chains below, sequenced in a study of shared clonotypes between healthy human individuals. Sequenced by immunoSEQ multiplex PCR; TCRdb stores in-frame clones only, minus some. This sample has millions of clones; around nine tenths occur once, and the top ten carry roughly 0.14%. The sequenced sample was naive CD4+ T cells sorted from blood. Subset: CD45RA+ positively selected. These receptors originate from a man aged 18 to 29 in good health.

The chain joins TRBV28 to TRBJ2-5; no reliable D call. CDR3 length: 14 amino acids. V was cut by 7 bases and J by 5 bases, with 17 bases left in between. The V gene's germline CDR1 is MDHEN and CDR2 SYDVKM. The CDR3 DNA is TGTGCCAGCACCCCCTCCCCCCCCCGCGAGACCCAGTACTTC. It yields the protein CASTPSPPRETQYF.

The CDR3 coding sequence is TGCGCCAGCAGCTTGGGGCAGGGGGGCTCTGGGGCCAACGTCCTGACTTTC. The encoded protein is CASSLGQGGSGANVLTF. The J gene is TRBJ2-6, the V gene TRBV5-1, with D maybe TRBD1 (7 bases). CDR1 SGHRS and CDR2 YFSETQ come from the germline V gene. The V and J ends lost 0 bases and 0 bases respectively, with 10 bases between them. The CDR3 is made up of 17 amino acids.